This T cell receptor (beta chain) came from a study of shared clonotypes between healthy human individuals. Sequenced by immunoSEQ multiplex PCR; TCRdb stores in-frame clones only, minus some. The profile covers 150,000 to 200,000 clones, with approximately 61% appearing a single time and around 9.3% taken by the ten largest. With respect to this clone: Other DNA sequences in the sample encode the same CDR3.

The sequencing sample was made of memory CD4+ T cells sorted from blood. The subset denotes: CD45RA-negative fraction. The TCR sequence derives from a man aged 25 to 40 in good health.

The CDR3 protein is CASSPGTANTEAFF. CDR3 bases: TGCGCCAGCAGCCCCGGGACAGCCAACACTGAAGCTTTCTTT. The chain links TRBV5-1 to TRBJ1-1; the match to TRBD1 covers 7 bases. Germline trimming cut 4 bases from V and 2 bases from J; bases unmatched to any gene: 5. The CDR3 length is 14 residues. Germline CDR1 SGHRS, CDR2 YFSETQ.